These T cell receptor beta chains were read from a single sample in a study of CD4+ T cells in melanoma. TCRdb keeps only in-frame clones here, not all; method: immunoSEQ multiplex PCR. The sample holds about 11,000 clones; around 66% are singletons and the top ten take roughly 9.6%. Sequences were obtained from cells from a culture (not recorded whether cultured in vitro). These receptors originate from a human donor with melanoma. Each CDR3 is given with its conserved first and last residue. D genes are given only for firm matches. The size field is filled for only some rows; it gives once, few, many or a size class.

d_gene	v_gene	abundance	j_gene	CDR3aa	CDR3nt
.	TRBV13	.	TRBJ2-1	CASSSSRSHYNEQFF	TGTGCCAGCAGCTCTAGCCGATCTCACTACAATGAGCAGTTCTTC
.	TRBV2	.	TRBJ1-3	CASRIGQSGNTIYF	TGTGCCAGCAGAATTGGACAGTCCGGAAACACCATATATTTT
.	TRBV28	.	TRBJ1-5	CASSPRPGNRQPQHF	TGTGCCAGCAGTCCCCGGCCAGGGAATCGTCAGCCCCAGCATTTT
TRBD1	TRBV5-1	once	TRBJ1-2	CASSWYGQGLSGGYTF	TGCGCCAGCAGCTGGTACGGACAGGGGCTTTCGGGTGGCTACACCTTC
TRBD2	TRBV5-6	.	TRBJ2-7	CASSGGGGVSYEQYF	TGTGCCAGCAGTGGAGGCGGGGGGGTGTCCTACGAGCAGTACTTC
.	TRBV11-2	.	TRBJ2-1	CASSLGGATNYNEQFF	TGTGCCAGCAGCTTAGGAGGCGCAACCAACTACAATGAGCAGTTCTTC
.	TRBV7-9	.	TRBJ2-5	CASSPDLRETQYF	TGTGCCAGCAGCCCCGACCTTCGGGAGACCCAGTACTTC
.	TRBV2	.	TRBJ1-6	CASQQRPPLHF	TGTGCCAGCCAGCAGAGGCCACCCCTCCACTTT
TRBD1	TRBV29-1	.	TRBJ2-3	CSVVAGGRADTQYF	TGCAGCGTTGTGGCAGGGGGAAGGGCAGATACGCAGTATTTT
.	TRBV5-5	few	TRBJ2-7	CASSATEGYEQYF	TGTGCCAGCAGCGCTACAGAGGGCTACGAGCAGTACTTC
.	TRBV6-1	.	TRBJ2-5	CASSATRTETQYF	TGTGCCAGCAGTGCTACTAGAACGGAGACCCAGTACTTC
.	TRBV9	.	TRBJ1-2	CASSAPGSGYTF	TGTGCCAGCAGCGCCCCAGGGAGCGGCTACACCTTC
TRBD1	TRBV18	.	TRBJ1-5	CASSPGQGGQPQHF	TGTGCCAGCTCACCGGGACAGGGCGGGCAGCCCCAGCATTTT
TRBD1	TRBV5-8	.	TRBJ2-3	CASSPTGTGESDTQYF	TGTGCCAGCAGTCCTACCGGGACAGGGGAATCAGATACGCAGTATTTT
.	TRBV5-1	once	TRBJ2-5	CASSLVTGARETQYF	TGCGCCAGCAGCTTGGTCACGGGGGCGCGGGAGACCCAGTACTTC
.	TRBV5-6	few	TRBJ1-2	CASSQNFLGGYTF	TGTGCCAGCAGCCAGAACTTTTTAGGAGGCTACACCTTC
TRBD2	TRBV10-3	.	TRBJ2-3	CAIGLAGARTDTQYF	TGTGCCATCGGACTAGCGGGGGCTCGCACAGATACGCAGTATTTT
.	TRBV11-2	once	TRBJ2-1	CASSFAGPYNEQFF	TGTGCCAGCAGCTTCGCGGGCCCCTACAATGAGCAGTTCTTC
.	TRBV28	.	TRBJ1-6	CAIQPRKGERSPLHF	TGTGCCATCCAGCCCCGTAAAGGGGAGCGTTCACCCCTCCACTTT
TRBD1	TRBV18	.	TRBJ1-4	CASSPTTGAEKLFF	TGTGCCAGCTCACCCACGACAGGGGCCGAAAAACTGTTTTTT
TRBD1	TRBV11-2	few	TRBJ1-6	CASSWQGVGTSPLHF	TGTGCCAGCAGCTGGCAGGGGGTCGGTACTTCACCCCTCCACTTT
TRBD1	TRBV11-2	.	TRBJ1-2	CASSFPFYKKDRGRNGYTF	TGTGCCAGCAGCTTCCCCTTTTATAAAAAAGACAGGGGGCGGAATGGCTACACCTTC
.	TRBV9	once	TRBJ2-1	CASSRWNEQFF	TGTGCCAGCAGTCGGTGGAATGAGCAGTTCTTC